This T cell receptor (beta chain) was retrieved from a study of T cell changes during pregnancy in multiple sclerosis. The CDR3 is made up of 12 amino acids. V lost 7 bases, J lost 12 bases, and 8 bases stayed unmatched. Per the germline V gene, CDR1 is MNHNS and CDR2 is SASEGT. TCRdb's table, derived via immunoSEQ multiplex PCR, lists solely in-frame clones and lacks some. The repertoire includes some 83,000 clones, approximately 90% of them detected once, and 3% to 4.5% sits in the top ten. This TCR was sampled from a female donor in good health, serving as a control in a pregnancy study. Some clones in this sample may be carry-over from other donors' samples. V usage is TRBV6-1 and J usage is TRBJ1-2; 10 bases map to TRBD1. Here the sequenced sample was PBMCs, taken in the first trimester of pregnancy. This CDR3 reads CASTGTGEGDTF. In DNA, the CDR3 is TGTGCCAGCACCGGGACAGGGGAAGGCGACACCTTC.